This is a list of T cell receptor beta chains from one sample in a study of T-cell reconstitution after alpha-beta-depleted transplantation in children. A single record per CDR3 protein comes from TCRdb applying MiXCR to the PCR reads. The table has about 540,000 distinct CDR3 sequences, roughly 18% seen once; the top ten hold about 3.1%. Material: PBMCs from the stem cell graft donor, obtained from the stem cell graft. Source of these receptors: a human donor who donated a stem cell graft to a child with acute lymphoblastic leukemia. CDR3s include the opening cysteine and the closing phenylalanine or tryptophan. Each record gives: CDR3 DNA, CDR3 protein, D gene, J gene, V gene, clone size. The D gene is left open where the match is weak. Only part of the rows carry a size: once, few, many, or a class if the clone is expanded.

CDR3nt: TGTGCCAGCATACGGCACCCCGAGCAGTACTTC
CDR3aa: CASIRHPEQYF
d_gene: NA
j_gene: TRBJ2-7
v_gene: TRBV6-1
abundance: NA

CDR3nt: TGTGCCAGCAGTTACCAGGGCTACTCTGGAAACACCATATATTTT
CDR3aa: CASSYQGYSGNTIYF
d_gene: NA
j_gene: TRBJ1-3
v_gene: TRBV6-5
abundance: few

CDR3nt: TGTGCCAGCAGCCGCCCGGGACAGGGAGGTGGTGAGCAGTTCTTC
CDR3aa: CASSRPGQGGGEQFF
d_gene: TRBD1
j_gene: TRBJ2-1
v_gene: TRBV9
abundance: NA

CDR3nt: TGTGCCAGCAGTCCGAGCGGGGGAATCGGGACCCAGTACTTC
CDR3aa: CASSPSGGIGTQYF
d_gene: TRBD2
j_gene: TRBJ2-5
v_gene: TRBV27
abundance: NA

CDR3nt: TGTGCCAGCAGCGTATACGGTAGCTCCTACAATGAGCAGTTCTTC
CDR3aa: CASSVYGSSYNEQFF
d_gene: NA
j_gene: TRBJ2-1
v_gene: TRBV9
abundance: NA

CDR3nt: TGTGCCAGCAGTCCGGAGACAGGGGGCTACGAGCAGTACTTC
CDR3aa: CASSPETGGYEQYF
d_gene: TRBD1
j_gene: TRBJ2-7
v_gene: TRBV12-3/TRBV12-4
abundance: many

CDR3nt: TGCGCCAGCAGTATAGGCGGGACCGAGCAGTACTTC
CDR3aa: CASSIGGTEQYF
d_gene: NA
j_gene: TRBJ2-7
v_gene: TRBV10-2
abundance: few

CDR3nt: TGTGCCAGCAGCGGAGACAGGGGGTTCGGTGGCTACACCTTC
CDR3aa: CASSGDRGFGGYTF
d_gene: TRBD1
j_gene: TRBJ1-2
v_gene: TRBV2
abundance: few

CDR3nt: TGCGCCAGCAGCTTGCGGGACAACTATGGCTACACCTTC
CDR3aa: CASSLRDNYGYTF
d_gene: NA
j_gene: TRBJ1-2
v_gene: TRBV5-1
abundance: few

CDR3nt: TGTGCCAGCAACTCAATAAGCGGGTCTCGGGGCACTGAAGCTTTCTTT
CDR3aa: CASNSISGSRGTEAFF
d_gene: NA
j_gene: TRBJ1-1
v_gene: TRBV27
abundance: NA

CDR3nt: TGCGCCAGCAGCTTAACGGAACAGGACGCGATGCCAGGGTCAGAGACCCAGTACTTC
CDR3aa: CASSLTEQDAMPGSETQYF
d_gene: NA
j_gene: TRBJ2-5
v_gene: TRBV5-1
abundance: NA

CDR3nt: TGTGCCAGCACCCTGGACAGAGCTGGGGCCAACGTCCTGACTTTC
CDR3aa: CASTLDRAGANVLTF
d_gene: NA
j_gene: TRBJ2-6
v_gene: TRBV6-1
abundance: NA

CDR3nt: TGTGCCAGCAGGGCTACAGGGGACTATGGCTACACCTTC
CDR3aa: CASRATGDYGYTF
d_gene: TRBD1
j_gene: TRBJ1-2
v_gene: TRBV2
abundance: few

CDR3nt: TGTGCCAGCAGCTTTGGGCCGAAGAGCTCTGGAAACACCATATATTTT
CDR3aa: CASSFGPKSSGNTIYF
d_gene: NA
j_gene: TRBJ1-3
v_gene: TRBV5-6
abundance: NA

CDR3nt: TGTGCCACCAGCAGAGATCGCTCGGGAAATCAGCCCCAGCATTTT
CDR3aa: CATSRDRSGNQPQHF
d_gene: NA
j_gene: TRBJ1-5
v_gene: TRBV15
abundance: many

CDR3nt: TGCAGCGCGCACGGGATGGGGCGGGAAGACACAGATACGCAGTATTTT
CDR3aa: CSAHGMGREDTDTQYF
d_gene: NA
j_gene: TRBJ2-3
v_gene: TRBV29-1
abundance: few

CDR3nt: TGTGCCAGCAGCGGGGGGGCGGATCGAGCGGGAGGAATTTATGGTGAGCAGTTCTTC
CDR3aa: CASSGGADRAGGIYGEQFF
d_gene: TRBD2
j_gene: TRBJ2-1
v_gene: TRBV4-2
abundance: NA

CDR3nt: TGCGCCAGCAGCTTCCCCACCGGGAGGATTGAGACCCAGTACTTC
CDR3aa: CASSFPTGRIETQYF
d_gene: TRBD2
j_gene: TRBJ2-5
v_gene: TRBV5-1
abundance: few

CDR3nt: TGCGCCAGCAGCTTGGGAAGAGGGCGAGAATCTAACTATGGCTACACCTTC
CDR3aa: CASSLGRGRESNYGYTF
d_gene: NA
j_gene: TRBJ1-2
v_gene: TRBV5-1
abundance: few

CDR3nt: TGTGCCAGCTCACCACGATGGACAGATACGCAGTATTTT
CDR3aa: CASSPRWTDTQYF
d_gene: NA
j_gene: TRBJ2-3
v_gene: TRBV18
abundance: NA

CDR3nt: TGTGCCACCAGTGATTTAGCGGGAGACACAGATACGCAGTATTTT
CDR3aa: CATSDLAGDTDTQYF
d_gene: TRBD2
j_gene: TRBJ2-3
v_gene: TRBV24-1
abundance: NA

CDR3nt: TGTGCCAGCAGCCCCCGTGATAGCGGATACAATGAGCAGTTCTTC
CDR3aa: CASSPRDSGYNEQFF
d_gene: NA
j_gene: TRBJ2-1
v_gene: TRBV3-1
abundance: NA

CDR3nt: TGTGCCAGCAGCCACCCGGGACTAGCGGGACCCACCGGGGAGCTGTTTTTT
CDR3aa: CASSHPGLAGPTGELFF
d_gene: TRBD2
j_gene: TRBJ2-2
v_gene: TRBV3-1
abundance: NA

CDR3nt: TGCAGTGCCATGACAGACAACACTGAAGCTTTCTTT
CDR3aa: CSAMTDNTEAFF
d_gene: NA
j_gene: TRBJ1-1
v_gene: TRBV20-1
abundance: few

CDR3nt: TGTGCCAGTAGGGGACTAGCCACAGATACGCAGTATTTT
CDR3aa: CASRGLATDTQYF
d_gene: TRBD2
j_gene: TRBJ2-3
v_gene: TRBV19
abundance: NA